This T cell receptor beta chain was identified in a study of T cell responses to AZD1222 COVID-19 vaccine. Study details: Pooling was applied to second doses at about 4 or about 12 weeks. Whole-study results and caveats: Clonal diversity was possibly underestimated, and the donors were mostly white British, with more females. Sampling that yielded the repertoires occurred only after the peak T cell response.

TCRdb's table, derived via immunoSEQ multiplex PCR, lists solely in-frame clones and lacks some. The sample has approximately 100,000 clones, over 75% seen once. About this clone: Its antigen is currently unknown.

This receptor was identified in an adult in good health. The sequencing here drew on peripheral blood, taken on day 0 of AZD1222 vaccination.

The CDR3 coding sequence is TGTGCCAGCAGCCTCCCGGCCCGACAGTCAGACAATGAGCAGTTCTTC. This codes for CASSLPARQSDNEQFF. V gene TRBV7-3 combines with J gene TRBJ2-1, with D possibly TRBD1 on 5 matching bases. Germline assignment: CDR1 SGHTA and CDR2 FQGTGA. V was cut by 5 bases and J by 5 bases, with 19 bases left in between. The CDR3 sequence is 16 residues long. The entire variable domain, with the rest obtained from reference TRBV7-3 and TRBJ2-1, is as follows: GAGVSQTPSNKVTEKGKYVELRCDPISGHTALYWYRQSLGQGPEFLIYFQGTGAADDSGLPNDRFFAVRPEGSVSTLKIQRTERGDSAVYLCASSLPARQSDNEQFFGPGTRLTVL.